This T cell receptor (beta chain) was captured in a study of OX40 agonist ivuxolimab in advanced cancers. Study summary: Participants could have had prior anti-PD-1, anti-PD-L1 or anti-CTLA-4 therapy, and 40% had some.

Patients had blood sampled at baseline and again on cycle 4 day 1 and cycle 7 day 1. Germline CDR1 reads MGHRA; CDR2 reads YSYEKL. Trimming took 3 bases from V and 11 from J; bases not matched to a gene: 11. This CDR3 is 15 amino acids long. Assay: immunoSEQ multiplex PCR; the TCRdb copy retains only in-frame clones and omits some. The sample yields 35,000 to 55,000 clones, 82% seen once. The chain links TRBV4-1 to TRBJ1-1; 11 bases line up with TRBD1. The input for sequencing was CD4+ or CD8+ T cells sorted from blood, taken in a trial of the OX40 agonist ivuxolimab. The receptor was isolated from an adult with an advanced solid tumor such as melanoma, head and neck, liver or kidney cancer. The chain's CDR3 is CASSHSRGQGGRAFF. The CDR3 nucleotides read TGCGCCAGCAGCCACAGTCGGGGACAGGGGGGGAGGGCTTTCTTT.